A single T cell receptor (beta chain) is shown here with its context. Trimming left V 5 bases short and J 8 bases short, with 15 bases between. This CDR3 has 13 residues. The data stem from a study of blood T cell repertoires in COVID-19. Study context: The study drew acute and convalescent COVID-19 samples from the United States, Italy and Spain. Sources were T cells, B-cell-depleted T cells, or PBMCs; the material itself was cDNA or gDNA.

Original data processing: Nucleated cell number was recorded as an estimate derived from reference gene primer amplification. Sequencing used immunoSEQ multiplex PCR; TCRdb keeps in-frame clones, though not all of them. V and J calls and clone size follow that table, whereas D and trimming were derived from the DNA. The sample carries roughly 250,000 clones, roughly three quarters recorded once. The receptor's source is a woman aged 40-49 years with active or convalescent COVID-19. V and J are TRBV12-3 or TRBV12-4 and TRBJ1-2, with D uncertain. The sample comprised peripheral blood. CDR3 coding DNA: TGTGCCAGCAGTCCCATCGGAGAAGCGGGCTACACCTTC. Translating it yields CASSPIGEAGYTF.